This TCR beta chain emerged from a study of CD8+CD57+ T cells in acquired aplastic anemia. Broader study findings: Patients and controls turned out to have approximately 29 CD8+ CDR3 sequences in common.

Previously, flow cytometry had revealed CD8+CD57+ cell expansion in the patients chosen for sequencing. TCR beta VDJ and CDR3 were profiled, and genomic DNA was the template. TCRdb ran MiXCR on the reads and lists one entry per CDR3 protein. The profile shows roughly 190,000 distinct CDR3 sequences, more than 45% of them singletons. This clonotype was observed at least ten times. Its antigen is undetermined. The CDR3 covers 17 residues. Germline V CDR1 and CDR2: SGDLS, YYNGEE. J was trimmed by 1 base and V by 4 bases; bases with no gene match: 8. This sequence was found in a human donor with aplastic anemia. The chain couples TRBV9 to TRBJ2-5, with 12 bases lining up with TRBD2. Sequenced: sorted CD4+, CD8+, or CD8+CD57+ T cells (not recorded which) from PBMCs. CDR3 bases: TGTGCCAGCAGCCCTGGAGGACTAGCGGGGACCCAAGAGACCCAGTACTTC. Protein product: CASSPGGLAGTQETQYF. The entire variable domain, with the rest obtained from reference TRBV9 and TRBJ2-5, is as follows: DSGVTQTPKHLITATGQRVTLRCSPRSGDLSVYWYQQSLDQGLQFLIQYYNGEERAKGNILERFSAQQFPDLHSELNLSSLELGDSALYFCASSPGGLAGTQETQYFGPGTRLLVL.